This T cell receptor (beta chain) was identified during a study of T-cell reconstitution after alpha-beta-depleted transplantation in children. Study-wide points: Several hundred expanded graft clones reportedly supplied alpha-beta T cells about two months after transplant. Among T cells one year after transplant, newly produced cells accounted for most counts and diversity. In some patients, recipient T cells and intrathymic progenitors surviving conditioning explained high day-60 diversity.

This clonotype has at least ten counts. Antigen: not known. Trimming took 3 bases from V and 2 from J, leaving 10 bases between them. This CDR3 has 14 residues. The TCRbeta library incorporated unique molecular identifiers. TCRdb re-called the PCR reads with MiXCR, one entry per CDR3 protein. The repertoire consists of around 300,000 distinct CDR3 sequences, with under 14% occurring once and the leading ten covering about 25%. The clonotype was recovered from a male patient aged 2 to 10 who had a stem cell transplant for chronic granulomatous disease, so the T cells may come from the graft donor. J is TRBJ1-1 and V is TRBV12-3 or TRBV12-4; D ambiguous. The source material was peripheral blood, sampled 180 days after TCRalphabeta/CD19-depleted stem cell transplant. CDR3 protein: CASSFFPDNTEAFF. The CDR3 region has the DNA TGTGCCAGCAGTTTTTTTCCAGATAACACTGAAGCTTTCTTT.